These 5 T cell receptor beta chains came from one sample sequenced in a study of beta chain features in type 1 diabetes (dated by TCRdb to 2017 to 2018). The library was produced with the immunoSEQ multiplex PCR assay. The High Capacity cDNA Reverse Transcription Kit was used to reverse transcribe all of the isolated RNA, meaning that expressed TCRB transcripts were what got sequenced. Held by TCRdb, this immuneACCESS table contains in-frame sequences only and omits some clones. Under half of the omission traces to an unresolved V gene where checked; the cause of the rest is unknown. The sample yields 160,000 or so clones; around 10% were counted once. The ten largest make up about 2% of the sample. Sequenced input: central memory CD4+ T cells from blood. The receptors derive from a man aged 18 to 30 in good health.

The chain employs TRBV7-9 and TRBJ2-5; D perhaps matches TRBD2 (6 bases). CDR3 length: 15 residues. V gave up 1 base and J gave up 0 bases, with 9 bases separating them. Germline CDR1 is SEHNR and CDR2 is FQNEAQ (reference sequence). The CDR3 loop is CASSLGGVYQETQYF. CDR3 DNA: TGTGCCAGCAGCTTAGGCGGGGTGTACCAAGAGACCCAGTACTTC.

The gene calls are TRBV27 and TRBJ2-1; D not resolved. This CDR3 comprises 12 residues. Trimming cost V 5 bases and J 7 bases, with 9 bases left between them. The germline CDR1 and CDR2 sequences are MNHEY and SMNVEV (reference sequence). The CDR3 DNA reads TGTGCCAGCAGTAGACAAGGTAATGAGCAGTTCTTC. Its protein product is CASSRQGNEQFF.

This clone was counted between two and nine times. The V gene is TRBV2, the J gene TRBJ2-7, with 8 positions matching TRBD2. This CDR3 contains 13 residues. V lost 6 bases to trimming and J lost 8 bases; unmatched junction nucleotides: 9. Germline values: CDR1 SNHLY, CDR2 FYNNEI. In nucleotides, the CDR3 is TGTGCCAGCAGCGCAGCGGGAGTCCAGCAGCAGTACTTC. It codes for CASSAAGVQQQYF.

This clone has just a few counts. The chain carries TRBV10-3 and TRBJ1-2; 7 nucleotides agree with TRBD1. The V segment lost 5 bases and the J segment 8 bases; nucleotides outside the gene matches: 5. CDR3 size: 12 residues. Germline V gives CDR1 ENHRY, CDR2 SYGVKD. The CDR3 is CAISQGVQGYTF. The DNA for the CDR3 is TGTGCCATCAGTCAGGGGGTGCAGGGCTACACCTTC.

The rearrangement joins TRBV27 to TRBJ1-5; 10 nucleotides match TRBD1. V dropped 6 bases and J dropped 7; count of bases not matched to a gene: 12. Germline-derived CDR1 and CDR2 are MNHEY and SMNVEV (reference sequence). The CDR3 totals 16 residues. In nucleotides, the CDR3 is TGTGCCAGCAGAAAAATAGACAGGGGGCGGGGACAGCCCCAGCATTTT. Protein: CASRKIDRGRGQPQHF.